Listed here are 20 T cell receptor beta chains from one sample, sequenced in a study of blood T cell repertoires in COVID-19. Assay: immunoSEQ multiplex PCR; the TCRdb copy retains only in-frame clones and omits some. The sample has approximately 200,000 clones, over 75% seen once. Sequenced: PBMCs or T cells enriched from blood (not recorded which). The receptors come from a woman younger than 30 in a cohort exposed to, infected with or recovered from COVID-19 (not recorded which).

V gene TRBV7-9 combines with J gene TRBJ1-2, with TRBD1 matching 8 bases. After removal of 1 base from V and 7 bases from J, the junction contained 5 bases not matched to a gene. This CDR3 has 14 amino acids. From germline, CDR1 is SEHNR and CDR2 FQNEAQ (reference sequence). The CDR3 sequence: CASSLVSDRGGYTF. The CDR3 bases are TGTGCCAGCAGCTTAGTTTCTGACAGGGGTGGCTACACCTTC.

This chain links TRBV3-1 (or the pseudogene TRBV3-2) with TRBJ1-3; D unclear. The CDR3 is 16 residues long. The V end was cut by 4 bases, the J end by 3 bases, with 16 bases between. The V gene's germline CDR1 is LGHDT and CDR2 YNNKEL (reference sequence). The CDR3, as DNA: TGTGCCAGCAGCCCCCAGACCGCGGGGAATGGAAACACCATATATTTT. Amino acid sequence: CASSPQTAGNGNTIYF.

The rearrangement joins TRBV5-1 to TRBJ2-3; D ambiguous. Trimming took 0 bases from V and 6 from J, leaving 14 bases between them. This CDR3 is 15 amino acids long. Germline V gives CDR1 SGHRS, CDR2 YFSETQ. The CDR3 loop reads CASSLASGPEDTQYF. DNA for the CDR3: TGCGCCAGCAGCTTGGCCTCAGGCCCCGAGGATACGCAGTATTTT.

J is TRBJ2-2 and V is TRBV7-6; TRBD1 might be the D (6 bases). Germline lookup yields CDR1 SGHVS and CDR2 FNYEAQ. The CDR3 runs 16 residues. V lost 1 base, J lost 4 bases, and 13 bases lay in between. In nucleotides, the CDR3 is TGTGCCAGCAGCTTAGTGGGGGCAGAAAGCACCGGGGAGCTGTTTTTT. Its translation: CASSLVGAESTGELFF.

The DNA of the CDR3 is TGTGCCAGCACCAAACCTAGGACAGGGGGATCTGAAGCTTTCTTT. Translating it yields CASTKPRTGGSEAFF. The chain couples TRBV2 to TRBJ1-1, with 10 bases that match TRBD1. There are 15 residues in the CDR3. The germline gives CDR1 SNHLY, CDR2 FYNNEI. V trimming: 7 bases; J trimming: 6 bases; junction bases outside the gene matches: 11.

The rearrangement uses TRBV5-5 and TRBJ1-6; 7 positions match TRBD1. Germline values: CDR1 SGHKS, CDR2 YYEKEE (reference sequence). The CDR3 covers 16 residues. The V and J ends lost 4 bases and 11 bases, in that order; junction bases with no gene match: 15. CDR3 bases: TGTGCCAGCAGCCCTGACCCGACAGGGATAGTTGCACCCCTCCACTTT. Translation gives CASSPDPTGIVAPLHF.

V and J are TRBV7-8 and TRBJ2-7, with no clear D. CDR1 and CDR2 (germline): SGHVS, FQNEAQ. The ends were cut back, 1 base at V and 5 bases at J, with 6 bases in the middle. The CDR3 has 12 amino acids. CDR3 residues: CASSLVTDEQYF. DNA for the CDR3: TGTGCCAGCAGCTTAGTAACGGACGAGCAGTACTTC.

V is TRBV7-3 and J is TRBJ1-2, with 8 bases lining up with TRBD1. V trimming: 5 bases; J trimming: 0 bases; junction bases outside the gene matches: 5. The CDR3 has 15 residues. CDR1 and CDR2 (germline): SGHTA, FQGTGA. In DNA form, the CDR3 reads TGTGCCAGCAGCGCAGGACAGGGTTCTAACTATGGCTACACCTTC. This codes for CASSAGQGSNYGYTF.

The CDR3 protein is CASGDSGTGGPTNEKLFF. In DNA form, the CDR3 reads TGTGCCAGCGGCGACTCCGGGACAGGGGGGCCAACTAATGAAAAACTGTTTTTT. The chain uses TRBV7-9 and TRBJ1-4, with 11 bases fitting TRBD1. The CDR3 runs 18 residues. Per the germline V gene, CDR1 is SEHNR and CDR2 is FQNEAQ (reference sequence). Trimming removed 8 bases from V and 0 bases from J; junction bases left unmatched: 11.

V and J are TRBV18 and TRBJ1-3, with TRBD1 matching over 7 bases. Losses at the gene ends were 3 bases for V and 3 bases for J; bases not matched to a gene: 8. The CDR3 runs 16 residues. Germline V gives CDR1 KGHSH, CDR2 LQKENI. The CDR3 DNA sequence: TGTGCCAGCTCACCCCGACAGGGCTCGAATGGAAACACCATATATTTT. Residues: CASSPRQGSNGNTIYF.

The V gene is TRBV5-1, the J gene TRBJ2-2, with 8 bases that match TRBD1. Trimming took 3 bases from V and 6 from J; bases not matched to a gene: 4. Looked up from germline, CDR1 is SGHRS and CDR2 is YFSETQ. The CDR3 has 14 residues. CDR3 DNA: TGCGCCAGCAGCTCCGGACAGGGCGCCGGGGAGCTGTTTTTT. It codes for CASSSGQGAGELFF.

V usage is TRBV5-1 and J usage is TRBJ1-1; TRBD1 matches 9 bases. The CDR3 contains 15 residues. V lost 4 bases, J lost 4 bases, and 8 bases stayed unmatched. Germline V gene data show CDR1 as SGHRS and CDR2 as YFSETQ. The CDR3 sequence is CASSRDRVGVTEAFF. CDR3 nucleotides: TGCGCCAGCAGCCGGGACAGGGTAGGGGTCACTGAAGCTTTCTTT.

The chain employs TRBV11-3 and TRBJ2-5, with TRBD2 matching over 7 bases. J lost 2 bases, V lost 5 bases, and 5 bases had no gene match. Germline CDR1 and CDR2: SGHNT and YENEEA. The CDR3 runs to 14 residues. The DNA of the CDR3 is TGTGCCAGCAGCCATCCGCGGGGGCAAGAGACCCAGTACTTC. This gives the protein CASSHPRGQETQYF.

This chain joins TRBV19 and TRBJ1-2, with 9 bases aligning to TRBD1. The V gene's germline CDR1 is LNHDA and CDR2 SQIVND (reference sequence). This CDR3 spans 15 amino acids. The V segment lost 4 bases and the J segment 8 bases; nucleotides outside the gene matches: 11. The CDR3 sequence: CASSRPGQGSEGYTF. For the CDR3, the DNA is TGTGCCAGTAGTAGGCCGGGACAGGGTAGTGAGGGCTACACCTTC.

The gene calls are TRBV18 and TRBJ1-3; TRBD1 aligns across 12 bases. V dropped 2 bases and J dropped 0; count of bases not matched to a gene: 5. Per the germline V gene, CDR1 is KGHSH and CDR2 is LQKENI. There are 18 residues in the CDR3. Here the CDR3 DNA reads TGTGCCAGCTCACCAGGGACAGGGGGCCCCGGCTCTGGAAACACCATATATTTT. Its translation is CASSPGTGGPGSGNTIYF.

The rearrangement uses TRBV19 and TRBJ2-5, with unresolved D. Trimming stripped 4 bases from V and 2 bases from J, with 5 bases between. Per the germline V gene, CDR1 is LNHDA and CDR2 is SQIVND (reference sequence). The CDR3 spans 12 residues. The CDR3 sequence: CASSSRQETQYF. CDR3 in DNA: TGTGCCAGTAGTAGCCGGCAAGAGACCCAGTACTTC. The full variable domain, its missing parts supplied by reference TRBV19 and TRBJ2-5, is DGGITQSPKYLFRKEGQNVTLSCEQNLNHDAMYWYRQDPGQGLRLIYYSQIVNDFQKGDIAEGYSVSREKKESFPLTVTSAQKNPTAFYLCASSSRQETQYFGPGTRLLVL.

The chain uses TRBV5-1 and TRBJ2-2; 12 bases align to TRBD2. CDR3 length: 16 amino acids. V was pared by 4 bases and J by 7 bases, with 8 bases of the junction left unmatched. Germline V gene lookup returns CDR1 SGHRS and CDR2 YFSETQ. The CDR3 DNA reads as TGCGCCAGCAGCCCTGGGACTAGCGGGCTTGGCGGGGAGCTGTTTTTT. Translated: CASSPGTSGLGGELFF.

The rearrangement uses TRBV9 and TRBJ2-7; TRBD1 matches 7 bases. The CDR3 contains 13 residues. Germline V lookup: CDR1 SGDLS, CDR2 YYNGEE. V lost 3 bases to trimming and J lost 7 bases; unmatched junction nucleotides: 7. The CDR3 DNA is TGTGCCAGCAGCGGCAGACAGGGTACGGAGCAGTACTTC. Its translation is CASSGRQGTEQYF. Full variable domain (remainder filled in from reference TRBV9 and TRBJ2-7): DSGVTQTPKHLITATGQRVTLRCSPRSGDLSVYWYQQSLDQGLQFLIQYYNGEERAKGNILERFSAQQFPDLHSELNLSSLELGDSALYFCASSGRQGTEQYFGPGTRLTVT.

J is TRBJ1-1 and V is TRBV12-5; no clear D. V dropped 0 bases and J dropped 5 bases, with 7 bases sitting between them. Germline V gives CDR1 LGHNT, CDR2 FRNRAP. The CDR3 contains 13 residues. Here the CDR3 reads CASGLVEETEAFF. The CDR3 DNA sequence: TGTGCTAGTGGTTTGGTAGAGGAGACTGAAGCTTTCTTT.

This chain connects TRBV14 to TRBJ1-2; 7 bases line up with TRBD1. Per germline, CDR1 SGHDN and CDR2 FVKESK. The CDR3 totals 14 residues. Unmatched junction bases numbered 6, after V lost 2 bases and J lost 6 bases. DNA for the CDR3: TGTGCCAGCAGCCAAACAGGGGCTGGAGATGGCTACACCTTC. Protein sequence: CASSQTGAGDGYTF.